This T cell receptor (beta chain) was sequenced during a study of cytomegalovirus exposure and HLA in healthy donors. At the level of the study: Most donors, 70% to 85% of a few hundred genotyped, fell in the Caucasian-associated ancestry cluster. Notes on the study in general: Serostatus for CMV was the only available immune exposure information. Researchers left out some V segments, among them TRBV6-2 and TRBV6-3, as indistinguishable.

Note on this clone: Its specificity is unknown.

Germline CDR1 and CDR2: MRHNA and SNTAGT. The length of the CDR3 is 14 residues. V gave up 7 bases and J gave up 4 bases, with 16 bases separating them. Those who donated were healthy bone marrow donors. Researchers ran the PCR with 60 Vbeta and 13 Jbeta primers. Method: immunoSEQ multiplex PCR; TCRdb's copy keeps in-frame clones and lacks some. Of roughly 160,000 clones in the sample, roughly four fifths were seen once. Source material: PBMCs. This TCR was recovered from a man between 35 and 55 years old in good health and CMV-seronegative. The chain links TRBV6-4 to TRBJ1-2, with D possibly matching TRBD1 (6 bases). The CDR3 bases are TGTGCCAGCAAGCCACAGGGAGGGTTCTATGGCTACACCTTC. Translated: CASKPQGGFYGYTF.